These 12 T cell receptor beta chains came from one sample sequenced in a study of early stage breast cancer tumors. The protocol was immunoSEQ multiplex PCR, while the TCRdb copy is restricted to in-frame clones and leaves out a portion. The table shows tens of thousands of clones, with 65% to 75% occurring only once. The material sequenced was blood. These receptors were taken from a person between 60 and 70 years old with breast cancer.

DNA for the CDR3: TGTGCCAGCAGTGAACCGGGGGCGGCCTACGAGCAGTACTTC. It codes for CASSEPGAAYEQYF. V gene TRBV25-1 combines with J gene TRBJ2-7; D tentatively reads TRBD1 or TRBD2 (6 bases each). Germline CDR1 MGHDK, CDR2 SYGVNS. The CDR3 contains 14 residues. Between the trimmed V and J ends, which lost 2 bases and 2 bases, there was a span of 10 bases.

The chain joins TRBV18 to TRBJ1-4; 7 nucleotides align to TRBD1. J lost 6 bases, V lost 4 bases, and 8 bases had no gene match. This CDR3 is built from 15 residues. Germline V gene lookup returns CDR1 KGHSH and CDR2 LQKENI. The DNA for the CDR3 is TGTGCCAGCTCACTAACCACAGGGGTCGATGAAAAACTGTTTTTT. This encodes CASSLTTGVDEKLFF.

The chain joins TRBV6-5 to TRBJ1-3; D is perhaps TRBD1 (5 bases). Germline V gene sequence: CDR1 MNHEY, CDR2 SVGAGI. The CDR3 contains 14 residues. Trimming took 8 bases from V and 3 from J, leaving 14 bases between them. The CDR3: CASARGVFGNTIYF. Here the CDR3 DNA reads TGTGCCAGCGCCCGGGGGGTATTTGGAAACACCATATATTTT.

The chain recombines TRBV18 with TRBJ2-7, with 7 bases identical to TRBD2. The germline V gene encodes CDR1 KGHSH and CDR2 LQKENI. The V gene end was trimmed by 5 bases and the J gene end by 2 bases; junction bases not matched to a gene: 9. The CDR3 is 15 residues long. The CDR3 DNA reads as TGTGCCAGCTCAGCAACTAGCGTACCTACCTACGAGCAGTACTTC. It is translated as CASSATSVPTYEQYF. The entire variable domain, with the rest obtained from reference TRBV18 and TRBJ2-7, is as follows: NAGVMQNPRHLVRRRGQEARLRCSPMKGHSHVYWYRQLPEEGLKFMVYLQKENIIDESGMPKERFSAEFPKEGPSILRIQQVVRGDSAAYFCASSATSVPTYEQYFGPGTRLTVT.

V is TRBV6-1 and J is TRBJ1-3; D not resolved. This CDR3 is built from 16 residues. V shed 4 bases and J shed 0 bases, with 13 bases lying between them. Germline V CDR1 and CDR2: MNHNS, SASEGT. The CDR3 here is CASSVTVSLSGNTIYF. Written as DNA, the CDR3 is TGTGCCAGCAGTGTTACAGTGTCTCTCTCTGGAAACACCATATATTTT.

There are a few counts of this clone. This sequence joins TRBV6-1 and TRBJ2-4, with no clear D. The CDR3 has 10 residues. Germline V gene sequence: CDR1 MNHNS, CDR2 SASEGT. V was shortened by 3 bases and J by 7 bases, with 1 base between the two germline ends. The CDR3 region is CASSENIQYF. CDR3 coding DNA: TGTGCCAGCAGTGAGAACATTCAGTACTTC.

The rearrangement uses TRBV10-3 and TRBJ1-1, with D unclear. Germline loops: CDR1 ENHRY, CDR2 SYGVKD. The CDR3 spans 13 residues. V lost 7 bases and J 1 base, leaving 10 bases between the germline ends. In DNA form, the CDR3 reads TGTGCCATCAAGGCGGATCCGAACACTGAAGCTTTCTTT. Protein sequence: CAIKADPNTEAFF.

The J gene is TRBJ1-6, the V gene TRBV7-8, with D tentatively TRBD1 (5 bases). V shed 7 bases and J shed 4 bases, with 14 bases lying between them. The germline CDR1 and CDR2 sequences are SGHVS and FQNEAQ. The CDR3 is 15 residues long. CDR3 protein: CASNSGGLYNSPLHF. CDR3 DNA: TGTGCCAGCAATTCGGGGGGGTTATATAATTCACCCCTCCACTTT.

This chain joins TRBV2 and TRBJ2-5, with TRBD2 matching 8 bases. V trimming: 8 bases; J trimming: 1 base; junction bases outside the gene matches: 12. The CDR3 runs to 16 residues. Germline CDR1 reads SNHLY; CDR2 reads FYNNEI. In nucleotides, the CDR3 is TGTGCCAGCCTTTTCGGGACGCGGGGGGTCCAAGAGACCCAGTACTTC. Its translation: CASLFGTRGVQETQYF.

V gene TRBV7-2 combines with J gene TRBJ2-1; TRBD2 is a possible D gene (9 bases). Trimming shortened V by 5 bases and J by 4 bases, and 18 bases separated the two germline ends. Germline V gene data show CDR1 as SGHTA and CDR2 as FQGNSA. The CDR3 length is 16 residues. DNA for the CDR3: TGTGCCAGCAGCCCCAGGGGGCGGGAGGGGTACAATGAGCAGTTCTTC. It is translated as CASSPRGREGYNEQFF.

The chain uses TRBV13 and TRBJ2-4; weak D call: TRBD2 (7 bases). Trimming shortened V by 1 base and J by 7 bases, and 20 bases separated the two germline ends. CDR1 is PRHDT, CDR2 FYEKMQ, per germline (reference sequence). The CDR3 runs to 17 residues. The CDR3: CASSLVGVGGGHNIQYF. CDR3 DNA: TGTGCCAGCAGCTTAGTAGGAGTTGGGGGGGGGCACAACATTCAGTACTTC.

The CDR3 reads CASSVVSAQRVEQFF. DNA for the CDR3: TGTGCCAGCAGCGTAGTTAGCGCGCAACGGGTTGAGCAGTTCTTC. This chain links TRBV9 with TRBJ2-1, with D tentatively TRBD2 (5 bases). The CDR3 loop spans 15 amino acids. In germline, CDR1 is SGDLS, CDR2 YYNGEE. V lost 0 bases and J 9 bases, leaving 16 bases between the germline ends.